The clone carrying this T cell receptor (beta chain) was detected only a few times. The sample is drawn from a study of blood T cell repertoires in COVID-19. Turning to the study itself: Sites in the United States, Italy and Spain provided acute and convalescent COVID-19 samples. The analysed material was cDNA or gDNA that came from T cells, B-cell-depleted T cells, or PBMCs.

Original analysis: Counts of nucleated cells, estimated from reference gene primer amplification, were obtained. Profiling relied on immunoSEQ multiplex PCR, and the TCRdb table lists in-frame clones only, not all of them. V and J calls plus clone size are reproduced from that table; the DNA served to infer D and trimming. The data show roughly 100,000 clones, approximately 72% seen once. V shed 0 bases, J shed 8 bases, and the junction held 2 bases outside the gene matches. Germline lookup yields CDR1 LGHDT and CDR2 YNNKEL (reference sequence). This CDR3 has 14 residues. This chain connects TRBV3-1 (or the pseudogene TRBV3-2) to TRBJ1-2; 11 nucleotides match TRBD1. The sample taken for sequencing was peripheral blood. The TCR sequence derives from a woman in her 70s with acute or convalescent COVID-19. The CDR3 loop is CASSQEGQGAGYTF. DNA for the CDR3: TGTGCCAGCAGCCAAGAAGGACAGGGGGCGGGCTACACCTTC.